This T cell receptor (beta chain) derives from a study of cytomegalovirus exposure and HLA in healthy donors. The data were produced by immunoSEQ multiplex PCR, yet TCRdb's version contains in-frame clones alone and is incomplete. There are 200,000 or so clones in the sample; 80% to 90% occur only once, and around 15% lies in the top ten. Notes on this clone: As yet, its antigen is unknown.

CDR3 length: 13 amino acids. Germline lookup yields CDR1 SGHDT and CDR2 YYEEEE. The J segment lost 5 bases and the V segment lost 3 bases, leaving 3 bases of the junction unmatched. The donors were in the approximately 110-subject validation cohort; that cohort was separate from the 666-subject first cohort. Findings and limits, study-wide: Three CMV-associated chains proved CMV antigen-specific in vitro. Most TCR sequences were uncommon, yet certain public TCRs appeared in many donors.

This receptor was obtained from a woman in her twenties or thirties in good health and CMV-seropositive. The chain employs TRBV5-6 and TRBJ2-7, with 9 bases matching TRBD1. Sequencing was carried out using PBMCs. The CDR3 sequence: CASSSTGGNEQYF. In DNA form, the CDR3 reads TGTGCCAGCAGCTCCACAGGGGGCAACGAGCAGTACTTC.